This entry concerns a single T cell receptor (beta chain). Its antigen specificity is not known. No per-base quality is available; no much larger clone lies one base away. Between the V and J ends, shortened by 8 bases and 0 bases respectively, the junction contains 11 bases. The CDR1 and CDR2 encoded by the germline V gene are MDHEN and SYDVKM. Its CDR3 holds 13 amino acids, cysteine through phenylalanine. Kept here is only the CDR3 DNA, which spans 39 bases and is read in frame from base 1. The entry originates in a study of blood T cell repertoires in COVID-19 (dated by TCRdb to about 2020). Study-wide context: Samples covering the acute and convalescent phases of COVID-19 were provided by collaborators in the United States, Italy and Spain. Subjects who had been exposed to COVID-19, were actively infected with it, or had recovered from it provided the deeply sampled blood TCRbeta repertoires that made up the dataset. Samples were obtained from the ongoing ImmuneRACE study (first 160 participants) and from over 1,000 subjects provided by 6 global collaborators. The prospective study material was composed of cDNA or gDNA derived from T cells, B-cell-depleted T cells, or PBMCs. HLA class I and class II types, where available, came from metadata supplied by the sample provider rather than from assay-based typing. A freely available public database, intended as a resource for researchers studying the immune response to SARS-CoV-2, is where the repertoires were released. The sample metadata nearly always contained a de-identified subject ID, COVID-19 status, age in years and sex.

At one collaborating source in Seattle, patients were enrolled during active infection and were followed longitudinally through the course of disease. The collaborating institutions used their own protocols to collect whole blood in K2EDTA tubes. For TCRbeta analysis, collaborators shipped samples in one of three forms: frozen whole blood, isolated PBMCs, or DNA extracted from either of those sample types. TCRbeta CDR3 regions were amplified from genomic DNA using the immunoSEQ Assay, a bias-controlled multiplex PCR. Per the authors' processing: Nucleated cell counts per sample were estimated from amplification of reference gene primers within the assay. To quantify the absolute abundance of each unique TCRbeta CDR3 rearrangement, sequence reads were collapsed and filtered. For each sample, productive Simpson clonality was calculated as the square root of Simpson's diversity index over productive rearrangements. TCRdb limited this immuneACCESS table to in-frame rearrangements with V and J called. A share of clones is missing; checked studies link under half to unresolved V genes, and the rest is unexplained. V and J calls and clone size are those listed in that table; D and trimming were worked out from the DNA. For this sample there are about 200,000 clones; around four fifths appear just once. 0.8% to 0.95% of the sample is taken by the ten largest.

What the research found in general, with its limitations: The amount of clinical and demographic metadata varied by source and participant and was provided uncurated.

This sequence uses TRBV28 and TRBJ2-7; a confident D gene designation cannot be given. Sequences were obtained from peripheral blood. The clonotype originates from a man between 60 and 75 years old with COVID-19, enrolled during active disease. Read as DNA, the sequence is TGTGCCAGCGGCGGTTCGAGCTCCTACGAGCAGTACTTC. This yields the protein CASGGSSSYEQYF.